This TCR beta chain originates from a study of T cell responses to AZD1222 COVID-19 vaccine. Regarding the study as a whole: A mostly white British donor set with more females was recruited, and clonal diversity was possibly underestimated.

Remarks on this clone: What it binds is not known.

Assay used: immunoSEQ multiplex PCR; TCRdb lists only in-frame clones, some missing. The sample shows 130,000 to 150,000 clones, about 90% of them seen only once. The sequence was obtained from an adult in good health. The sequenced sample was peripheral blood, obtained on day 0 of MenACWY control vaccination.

The CDR3 region is CASSETGGTRNTEAFF. CDR3 sequence (DNA): TGTGCCAGCAGTGAGACAGGGGGCACTAGGAACACTGAAGCTTTCTTT. This chain links TRBV6-1 with TRBJ1-1, with 10 bases identical to TRBD1. CDR1 MNHNS and CDR2 SASEGT come from the germline V gene. The V gene end was trimmed by 3 bases and the J gene end by 1 base; junction bases not matched to a gene: 5. The CDR3 is 16 residues long.